Below are 10 T cell receptor beta chains sequenced from a single sample in a study of blood T cell repertoires in COVID-19. The table came from immunoSEQ multiplex PCR; TCRdb's copy has only in-frame clones and leaves some out. Seen here are 230,000 or so clones, around four fifths observed once, and the top ten hold just over 8.5%. Sequencing input: peripheral blood. All receptors derive from a man aged 40-49 years with active or convalescent COVID-19.

Turning to this clone: Other DNA sequences in the sample encode the same CDR3. The chain carries TRBV18 and TRBJ1-1; D is uncertain. The CDR3 length is 12 residues. Germline V CDR1 and CDR2: KGHSH, LQKENI. V was clipped by 4 bases and J by 3 bases, with 6 bases between them. The CDR3 region has the DNA TGTGCCAGCTCACTCCTCGACACTGAAGCTTTCTTT. Translated: CASSLLDTEAFF.

V usage is TRBV4-2 and J usage is TRBJ2-2; 10 nucleotides agree with TRBD2. The CDR3 runs 16 residues. Germline loops: CDR1 LGHNA, CDR2 YNFKEQ. The J segment lost 5 bases and the V segment lost 3 bases, leaving 6 bases of the junction unmatched. The CDR3 DNA reads TGTGCCAGCAGCCACCCAGCGGGGGGGAAAACCGGGGAGCTGTTTTTT. It specifies CASSHPAGGKTGELFF.

The chain is built from TRBV6-5 and TRBJ1-4; a possible D gene is TRBD1 (5 bases). CDR3 size: 14 residues. V was cut by 5 bases and J by 8 bases, with 15 bases left in between. CDR1 and CDR2 (germline): MNHEY, SVGAGI. CDR3 protein: CASSRGGGREKLFF. Written as DNA, the CDR3 is TGTGCCAGCAGTCGAGGCGGGGGAAGGGAAAAACTGTTTTTT.

The V gene is TRBV30, the J gene TRBJ1-6; D might be TRBD1 (5 bases). Germline V lookup: CDR1 GTSNPN, CDR2 SVGIG (reference sequence). The CDR3 length is 14 residues. V lost 5 bases, J lost 5 bases, and 13 bases lay in between. The CDR3 DNA is TGTGCCTGGGGGAGGGACTCGAATAATTCACCCCTCCACTTT. This translates into CAWGRDSNNSPLHF.

This clone came up a few times. CDR3 in amino acids: CATSDLFSKDTQYF. In DNA, the CDR3 is TGTGCCACCAGTGATTTATTCAGTAAAGATACGCAGTATTTT. The chain employs TRBV24-1 and TRBJ2-3; D uncertain. Germline CDR1 KGHDR, CDR2 SFDVKD. The CDR3 runs to 14 residues. Trimming removed 1 base from V and 5 bases from J, with 9 bases in between.

The V call is TRBV7-9, the J call TRBJ1-2; 9 bases fit TRBD1. Germline CDR1 and CDR2: SEHNR and FQNEAQ (reference sequence). The CDR3 has 14 residues. The ends lost 9 bases at V and 6 bases at J; junction bases unmatched: 11. The chain's CDR3 is CASLPTGQGNGYTF. The CDR3 DNA reads as TGTGCCAGTCTCCCCACCGGACAGGGGAATGGCTACACCTTC.

This chain joins TRBV9 and TRBJ2-5, with D possibly matching TRBD1 (6 bases). V gave up 3 bases and J gave up 2 bases, with 14 bases separating them. Germline V gene data show CDR1 as SGDLS and CDR2 as YYNGEE. This CDR3 spans 15 amino acids. For the CDR3, the DNA is TGTGCCAGCAGCGAACAGGGTAGGGCTCAAGAGACCCAGTACTTC. It yields the protein CASSEQGRAQETQYF.

The sample holds a few counts of this clone. The sample has other DNA sequences that encode this CDR3 too. The J gene is TRBJ1-3, the V gene TRBV18; D is ambiguous. Germline values: CDR1 KGHSH, CDR2 LQKENI. The CDR3 is 11 residues long. V was cut by 2 bases and J by 8 bases, with 4 bases left in between. The CDR3 sequence is CASSPGDTIYF. CDR3 nucleotide sequence: TGTGCCAGCTCACCAGGAGACACCATATATTTT.

The chain is built from TRBV9 and TRBJ2-5, with TRBD2 identical over 13 bases. Unmatched junction bases numbered 6, after V lost 2 bases and J lost 5 bases. Germline values: CDR1 SGDLS, CDR2 YYNGEE. This CDR3 comprises 16 residues. Here the CDR3 DNA reads TGTGCCAGCAGCGTGGGACTAGCGGGACTTCGGGAGACCCAGTACTTC. Translated: CASSVGLAGLRETQYF.

The chain recombines TRBV12-5 with TRBJ1-6; a possible D gene is TRBD1 (5 bases). The CDR3 consists of 16 residues. Germline values: CDR1 LGHNT, CDR2 FRNRAP. V lost 2 bases and J 7 bases, leaving 15 bases between the germline ends. Written as DNA, the CDR3 is TGTGCTAGTGGTTTGTTAATAGGGGCAGGGAATTCACCCCTCCACTTT. Amino acids: CASGLLIGAGNSPLHF.